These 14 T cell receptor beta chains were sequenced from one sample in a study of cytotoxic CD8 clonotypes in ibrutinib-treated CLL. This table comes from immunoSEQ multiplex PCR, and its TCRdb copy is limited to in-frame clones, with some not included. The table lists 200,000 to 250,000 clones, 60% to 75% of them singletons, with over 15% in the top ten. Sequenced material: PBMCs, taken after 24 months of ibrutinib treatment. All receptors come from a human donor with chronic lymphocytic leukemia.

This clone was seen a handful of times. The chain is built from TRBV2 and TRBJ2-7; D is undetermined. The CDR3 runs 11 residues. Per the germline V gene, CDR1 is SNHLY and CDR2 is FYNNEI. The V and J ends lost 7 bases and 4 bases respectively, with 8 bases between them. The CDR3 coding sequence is TGTGCCAGCAAGGAAGGGTACGAGCAGTACTTC. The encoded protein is CASKEGYEQYF.

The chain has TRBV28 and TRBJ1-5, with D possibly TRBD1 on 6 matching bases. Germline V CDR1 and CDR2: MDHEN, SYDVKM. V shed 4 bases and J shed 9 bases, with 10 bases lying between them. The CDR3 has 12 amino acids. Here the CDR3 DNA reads TGTGCCAGCAGTTCCCAGGGGATGCCCCAGCATTTT. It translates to CASSSQGMPQHF.

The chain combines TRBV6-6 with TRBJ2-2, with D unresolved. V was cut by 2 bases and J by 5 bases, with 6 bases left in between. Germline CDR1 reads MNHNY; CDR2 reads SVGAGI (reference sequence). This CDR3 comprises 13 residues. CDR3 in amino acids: CASSYGGTGELFF. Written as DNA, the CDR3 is TGTGCCAGCAGTTACGGTGGAACCGGGGAGCTGTTTTTT.

CDR3 in amino acids: CASSLGGKVSDTQYF. As DNA, the CDR3 is TGCGCCAGCAGCCTCGGGGGGAAGGTATCAGATACGCAGTATTTT. This sequence joins TRBV5-1 and TRBJ2-3, with 7 bases that match TRBD2. This CDR3 region has 15 residues. V lost 4 bases to trimming and J lost 4 bases; unmatched junction nucleotides: 9. The germline V gene has CDR1 SGHRS and CDR2 YFSETQ.

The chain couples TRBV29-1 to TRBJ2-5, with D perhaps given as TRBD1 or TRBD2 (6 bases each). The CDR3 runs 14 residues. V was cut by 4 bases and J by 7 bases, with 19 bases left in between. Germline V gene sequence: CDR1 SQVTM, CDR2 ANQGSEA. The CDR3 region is CSVGWTQGGGTQYF. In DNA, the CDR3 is TGCAGCGTTGGTTGGACCCAAGGAGGGGGGACCCAGTACTTC.

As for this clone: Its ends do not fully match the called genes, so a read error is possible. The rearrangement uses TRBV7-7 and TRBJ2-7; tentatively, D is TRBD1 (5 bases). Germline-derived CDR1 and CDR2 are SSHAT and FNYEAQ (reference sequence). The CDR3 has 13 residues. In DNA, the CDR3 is TGTGCTAGCAGCCCGGACACAGCCTACGAGCAGTACTTC. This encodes CASSPDTAYEQYF.

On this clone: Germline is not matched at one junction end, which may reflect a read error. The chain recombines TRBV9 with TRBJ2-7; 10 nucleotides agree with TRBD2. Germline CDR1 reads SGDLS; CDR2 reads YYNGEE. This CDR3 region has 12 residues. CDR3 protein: CASSASGRAPLF. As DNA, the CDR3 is TGTGCCAGCAGCGCCAGCGGGAGGGCGCCCCTCTTC.

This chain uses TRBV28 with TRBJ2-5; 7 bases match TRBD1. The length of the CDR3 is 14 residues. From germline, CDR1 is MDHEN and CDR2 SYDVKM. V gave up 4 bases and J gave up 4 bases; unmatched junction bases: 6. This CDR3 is CASSWGNRGETQYF. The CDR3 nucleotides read TGTGCCAGCAGTTGGGGTAACAGGGGAGAGACCCAGTACTTC.

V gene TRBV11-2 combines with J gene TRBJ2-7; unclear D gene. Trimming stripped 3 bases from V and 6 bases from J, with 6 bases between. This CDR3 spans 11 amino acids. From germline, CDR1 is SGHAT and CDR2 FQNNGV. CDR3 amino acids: CASSLQSEQYF. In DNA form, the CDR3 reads TGTGCCAGCAGCTTGCAATCCGAGCAGTACTTC. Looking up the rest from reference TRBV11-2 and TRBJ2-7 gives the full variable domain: EAGVAQSPRYKIIEKRQSVAFWCNPISGHATLYWYQQILGQGPKLLIQFQNNGVVDDSQLPKDRFSAERLKGVDSTLKIQPAKLEDSAVYLCASSLQSEQYFGPGTRLTVT.

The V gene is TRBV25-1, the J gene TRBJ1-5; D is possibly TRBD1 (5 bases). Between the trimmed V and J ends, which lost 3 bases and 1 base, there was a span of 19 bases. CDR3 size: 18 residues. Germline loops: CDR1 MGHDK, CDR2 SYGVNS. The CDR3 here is CASSDAQGRLGSNQPQHF. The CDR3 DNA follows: TGTGCCAGCAGTGATGCTCAGGGACGGCTTGGAAGCAATCAGCCCCAGCATTTT.

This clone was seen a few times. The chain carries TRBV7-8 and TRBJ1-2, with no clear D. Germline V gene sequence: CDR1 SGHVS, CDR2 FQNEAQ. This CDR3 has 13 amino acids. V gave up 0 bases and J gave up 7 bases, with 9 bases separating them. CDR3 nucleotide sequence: TGTGCCAGCAGCTTAGCAGGAGGAGGTGGCTACACCTTC. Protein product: CASSLAGGGGYTF.

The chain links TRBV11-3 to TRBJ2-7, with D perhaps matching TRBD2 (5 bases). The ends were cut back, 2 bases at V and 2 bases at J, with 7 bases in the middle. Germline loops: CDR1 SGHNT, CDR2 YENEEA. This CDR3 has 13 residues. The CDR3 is CASSLSGTYEQYF. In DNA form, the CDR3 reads TGTGCCAGCAGCTTATCGGGGACCTACGAGCAGTACTTC. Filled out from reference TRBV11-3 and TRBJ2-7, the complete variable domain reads EAGVVQSPRYKIIEKKQPVAFWCNPISGHNTLYWYLQNLGQGPELLIRYENEEAVDDSQLPKDRFSAERLKGVDSTLKIQPAELGDSAVYLCASSLSGTYEQYFGPGTRLTVT.

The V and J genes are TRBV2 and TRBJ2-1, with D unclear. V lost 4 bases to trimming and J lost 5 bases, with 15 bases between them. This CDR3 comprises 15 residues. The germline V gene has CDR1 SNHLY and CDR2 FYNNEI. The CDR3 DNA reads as TGTGCCAGCAGTGTGAAGACTCTTCCTAACAATGAGCAGTTCTTC. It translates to CASSVKTLPNNEQFF.

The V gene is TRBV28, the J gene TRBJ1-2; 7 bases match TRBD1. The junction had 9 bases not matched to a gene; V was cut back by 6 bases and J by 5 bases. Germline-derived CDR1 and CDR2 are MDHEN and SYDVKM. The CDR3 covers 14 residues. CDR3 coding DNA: TGTGCCAGCAGGACCGACAGGGAAGTATATGGCTACACCTTC. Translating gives CASRTDREVYGYTF.